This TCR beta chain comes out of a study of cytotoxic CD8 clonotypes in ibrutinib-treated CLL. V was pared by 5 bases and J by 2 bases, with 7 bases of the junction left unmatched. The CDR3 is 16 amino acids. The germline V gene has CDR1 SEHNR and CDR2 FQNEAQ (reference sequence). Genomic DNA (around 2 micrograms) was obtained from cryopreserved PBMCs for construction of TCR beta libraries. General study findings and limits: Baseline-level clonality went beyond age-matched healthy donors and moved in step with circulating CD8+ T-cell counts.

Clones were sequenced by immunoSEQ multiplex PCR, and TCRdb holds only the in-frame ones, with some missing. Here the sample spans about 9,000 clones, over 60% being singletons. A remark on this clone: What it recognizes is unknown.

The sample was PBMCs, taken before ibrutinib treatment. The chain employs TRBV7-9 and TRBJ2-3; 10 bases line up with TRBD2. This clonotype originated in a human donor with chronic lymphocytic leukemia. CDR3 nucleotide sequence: TGTGCCAGCAGCCCCCGGACTAGCGGCCTCACAGATACGCAGTATTTT. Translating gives CASSPRTSGLTDTQYF. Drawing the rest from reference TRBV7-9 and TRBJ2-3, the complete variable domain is DTGVSQNPRHKITKRGQNVTFRCDPISEHNRLYWYRQTLGQGPEFLTYFQNEAQLEKSRLLSDRFSAERPKGSFSTLEIQRTEQGDSAMYLCASSPRTSGLTDTQYFGPGTRLTVL.